This T cell receptor beta chain is drawn from a study of T-cell memory formation after mild COVID-19. Overall study context: TCR clustering was largely donor specific.

At least ten counts were recorded for this clonotype. Its target is unknown. The CDR3 sequence is 18 residues long. Germline assignment: CDR1 MDHEN and CDR2 SYDVKM. V gave up 4 bases and J gave up 5 bases, with 27 bases separating them. Study-wide results and caveats: Among clones peaking at day 37 in the second wave, SARS-CoV-2 specificity remained unconfirmed. Pre-infection memory carried some responding clones, suggesting that cross-reactive memory joined. Chiefly within CM and EM were the contracting CD4+ clones; CD8+ ones were within EMRA.

Each CDR3 protein is one row after TCRdb ran MiXCR on the 5' RACE reads. The data hold about 250,000 distinct CDR3 sequences, with over 15% observed a single time. Sequencing input: PBMCs or a T cell subset sorted from them (not recorded which). The receptor comes from an adult woman who had mild COVID-19 (a few samples of this study predate the infection). Cell type and time point are not known. The gene calls are TRBV28 and TRBJ2-7, with D tentatively TRBD1 (6 bases). The CDR3 region is CASSSVFAKGQPLNEQYF. The CDR3, as DNA: TGTGCCAGCAGTTCAGTTTTCGCCAAAGGACAGCCCCTAAACGAGCAGTACTTC.